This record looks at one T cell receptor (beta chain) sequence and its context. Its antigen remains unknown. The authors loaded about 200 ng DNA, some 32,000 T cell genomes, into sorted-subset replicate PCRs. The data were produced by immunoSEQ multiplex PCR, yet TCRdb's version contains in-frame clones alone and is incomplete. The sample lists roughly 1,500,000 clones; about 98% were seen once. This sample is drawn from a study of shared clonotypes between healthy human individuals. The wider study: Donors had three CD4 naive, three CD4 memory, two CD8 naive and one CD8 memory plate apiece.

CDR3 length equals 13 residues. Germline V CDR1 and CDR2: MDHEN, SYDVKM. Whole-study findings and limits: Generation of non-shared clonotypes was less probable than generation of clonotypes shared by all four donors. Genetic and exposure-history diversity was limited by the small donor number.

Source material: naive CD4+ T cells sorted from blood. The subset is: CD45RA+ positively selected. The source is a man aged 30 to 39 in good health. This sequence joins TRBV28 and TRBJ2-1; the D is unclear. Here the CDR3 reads CALEPFSYNEQFF. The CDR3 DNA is TGTGCGTTGGAGCCTTTTTCCTACAATGAGCAGTTCTTC.